This entry is about one T cell receptor (beta chain). Germline V gene data show CDR1 as PRHDT and CDR2 as FYEKMQ (reference sequence). The CDR3 length is 14 residues. Trimming cost V 0 bases and J 7 bases; bases outside gene matches: 5. Original processing methods: Scientists estimated how many nucleated cells there were by amplifying reference gene primers. Produced via immunoSEQ multiplex PCR; TCRdb's table is partial and in-frame only. V, J and clone size derive from that table, while D and trimming were established from the DNA sequence. Among fewer than 20,000 clones listed, roughly four fifths were seen once. These data are taken from a study of blood T cell repertoires in COVID-19. Study summary: COVID-19 samples collected from the United States, Italy and Spain covered acute and convalescent phases. T cells, B-cell-depleted T cells, or PBMCs provided the cDNA or gDNA that served as material.

The material sequenced was peripheral blood. This sequence originates from an elderly man with active COVID-19. The V and J genes are TRBV13 and TRBJ1-2; 7 nucleotides match TRBD1. The CDR3 reads CASSLGRAGGGYTF. The CDR3 bases are TGTGCCAGCAGCTTAGGCCGTGCAGGGGGTGGCTACACCTTC.